What follows are 25 T cell receptor beta chains derived from one specimen sequenced in a study of blood T cell repertoires in COVID-19. Data came from immunoSEQ multiplex PCR; TCRdb stores just in-frame clones and leaves some out. The sample gives roughly 200,000 clones, 85% of which show up once; 18% is in the top ten. Material for sequencing was PBMCs or T cells enriched from blood (not recorded which). These receptors were obtained from a man aged 35 to 55 who had recovered from COVID-19.

The chain couples TRBV24-1 to TRBJ2-7, with TRBD1 matching over 9 bases. The CDR3 loop spans 15 amino acids. Trimming took 5 bases from V and 2 from J; bases not matched to a gene: 6. Looked up from germline, CDR1 is KGHDR and CDR2 is SFDVKD. The CDR3 region is CATSVGGQGTYEQYF. The CDR3 bases are TGTGCCACCAGTGTCGGGGGACAGGGAACCTACGAGCAGTACTTC.

This sequence joins TRBV5-8 and TRBJ2-7; perhaps TRBD1 as D (6 bases). CDR1 and CDR2 (germline): SGHTS, YDEGEE. CDR3 length: 14 residues. Trimming shortened V by 0 bases and J by 1 base, and 8 bases separated the two germline ends. DNA of the CDR3: TGTGCCAGCAGCTTGGACGGACAGTCCTACGAGCAGTACTTC. It is translated as CASSLDGQSYEQYF. Complete variable domain (other parts from reference TRBV5-8 and TRBJ2-7): EAGVTQSPTHLIKTRGQQATLRCSPISGHTSVYWYQQALGLGLQFLLWYDEGEERNRGNFPPRFSGRQFPNYSSELNVNALELEDSALYLCASSLDGQSYEQYFGPGTRLTVT.

The chain recombines TRBV19 with TRBJ2-4, with TRBD1 as a possible D gene (6 bases). Looked up from germline, CDR1 is LNHDA and CDR2 is SQIVND (reference sequence). This CDR3 is 14 amino acids long. The V and J ends lost 4 bases and 7 bases respectively, with 14 bases between them. The CDR3 sequence: CASSTPNRENIQYF. DNA of the CDR3: TGTGCCAGTAGTACCCCGAACAGGGAGAACATTCAGTACTTC.

This clone was seen a single time. The rearrangement joins TRBV10-3 to TRBJ1-2, with a weak D call TRBD1 (6 bases). With 0 bases removed from V and 10 bases from J, the gap between germline ends came to 15 bases. Germline loops: CDR1 ENHRY, CDR2 SYGVKD. The CDR3 sequence is 14 residues long. CDR3 sequence: CAISESSPGQPYTF. CDR3 bases: TGTGCCATCAGTGAGTCTTCCCCCGGACAGCCCTACACCTTC.

The chain is built from TRBV24-1 and TRBJ2-6; D not resolved. Germline-derived CDR1 and CDR2 are KGHDR and SFDVKD. This CDR3 contains 17 residues. For the CDR3, the DNA is TGTGAAGAAAGCGACTTGAACTTTCACTCTGGGGCCAACGTCCTGACTTTC. This gives the protein CEESDLNFHSGANVLTF.

Note on this clone: This sample also contains other DNA sequences that code for the same CDR3. The J gene is TRBJ2-3, the V gene TRBV6-4, with 10 nucleotides matching TRBD2. The V gene's germline CDR1 is MRHNA and CDR2 SNTAGT. The CDR3 loop spans 15 amino acids. Losses at the gene ends were 4 bases for V and 1 base for J; bases not matched to a gene: 2. The CDR3, as DNA: TGTGCCAGCAGTGCCGGGACTAGCGGCACAGATACGCAGTATTTT. Amino acids: CASSAGTSGTDTQYF.

This rearrangement joins TRBV15 to TRBJ2-5; D gene uncertain. Per the germline V gene, CDR1 is LNHNV and CDR2 is YYDKDF (reference sequence). V lost 1 base and J 2 bases, leaving 2 bases between the germline ends. The CDR3 contains 12 residues. CDR3 region: CATSRAQETQYF. CDR3 nucleotide sequence: TGTGCCACCAGCAGAGCACAAGAGACCCAGTACTTC. Full variable domain (outside the CDR3, taken from reference TRBV15 and TRBJ2-5): DAMVIQNPRYQVTQFGKPVTLSCSQTLNHNVMYWYQQKSSQAPKLLFHYYDKDFNNEADTPDNFQSRRPNTSFCFLDIRSPGLGDTAMYLCATSRAQETQYFGPGTRLLVL.

The chain links TRBV29-1 to TRBJ2-5; D is perhaps TRBD2 (6 bases). This CDR3 spans 13 amino acids. CDR1 is SQVTM and CDR2 is ANQGSEA in the germline V gene. The V end was cut by 6 bases, the J end by 4 bases, with 15 bases between. CDR3 region: CSVGGRIGETQYF. As DNA, the CDR3 is TGCAGCGTGGGGGGTAGGATAGGAGAGACCCAGTACTTC.

The CDR3 DNA reads as TGTGCCAGCAGTGGACAGTATCAGCCCCAGCATTTT. It encodes CASSGQYQPQHF. The chain links TRBV12-3 or TRBV12-4 to TRBJ1-5, with D tentatively TRBD1 (6 bases). V was shortened by 5 bases and J by 5 bases, with 7 bases between the two germline ends. The CDR3 spans 12 residues.

The chain is built from TRBV5-4 and TRBJ2-1; perhaps TRBD2 as D (6 bases). This CDR3 has 14 amino acids. V lost 4 bases to trimming and J lost 8 bases, with 16 bases between them. The germline gives CDR1 SGHNT, CDR2 YYREEE (reference sequence). The DNA of the CDR3 is TGTGCCAGCAGCCGAAAGACTAGTGACGATGAGCAGTTCTTC. Its protein product is CASSRKTSDDEQFF.

In this sample, this clone turned up once. V is TRBV28 and J is TRBJ2-2, with D possibly matching TRBD1 (6 bases). This CDR3 spans 15 amino acids. Germline V CDR1 and CDR2: MDHEN, SYDVKM. V was shortened by 6 bases and J by 4 bases, with 15 bases between the two germline ends. The CDR3 nucleotides read TGTGCCAGCAGCGGCAGGGGTTTAGGCACCGGGGAGCTGTTTTTT. It specifies CASSGRGLGTGELFF. Filled out from reference TRBV28 and TRBJ2-2, the complete variable domain reads DVKVTQSSRYLVKRTGEKVFLECVQDMDHENMFWYRQDPGLGLRLIYFSYDVKMKEKGDIPEGYSVSREKKERFSLILESASTNQTSMYLCASSGRGLGTGELFFGEGSRLTVL.

The chain joins TRBV25-1 to TRBJ2-3; D perhaps matches TRBD2 (6 bases). CDR3 length: 12 amino acids. The germline gives CDR1 MGHDK, CDR2 SYGVNS. Trimming removed 4 bases from V and 4 bases from J, with 6 bases in between. The CDR3 loop reads CASSGGADTQYF. CDR3 nucleotides: TGTGCCAGCAGTGGGGGGGCAGATACGCAGTATTTT. Full variable domain (remainder filled in from reference TRBV25-1 and TRBJ2-3): EADIYQTPRYLVIGTGKKITLECSQTMGHDKMYWYQQDPGMELHLIHYSYGVNSTEKGDLSSESTVSRIRTEHFPLTLESARPSHTSQYLCASSGGADTQYFGPGTRLTVL.

This clone was observed a handful of times. The genes are TRBV7-8 and TRBJ1-5; the match to TRBD1 covers 7 bases. Germline V CDR1 and CDR2: SGHVS, FQNEAQ. V was pared by 5 bases and J by 7 bases, with 8 bases of the junction left unmatched. There are 14 residues in the CDR3. DNA for the CDR3: TGTGCCAGCAGCGTGGACAGGACGGACCAGCCCCAGCATTTT. This codes for CASSVDRTDQPQHF.

The chain employs TRBV5-1 and TRBJ2-1, with 9 bases aligning to TRBD2. The V segment lost 4 bases and the J segment 6 bases; nucleotides outside the gene matches: 11. Germline-derived CDR1 and CDR2 are SGHRS and YFSETQ. CDR3 size: 16 residues. The CDR3: CASSPSIAGASNEQFF. The CDR3 nucleotides are TGCGCCAGCAGCCCATCGATAGCGGGAGCGTCCAATGAGCAGTTCTTC. Full variable domain (remainder filled in from reference TRBV5-1 and TRBJ2-1): KAGVTQTPRYLIKTRGQQVTLSCSPISGHRSVSWYQQTPGQGLQFLFEYFSETQRNKGNFPGRFSGRQFSNSRSEMNVSTLELGDSALYLCASSPSIAGASNEQFFGPGTRLTVL.

The rearrangement links TRBV7-9 to TRBJ2-1, with D maybe TRBD1 (5 bases). Germline CDR1 reads SEHNR; CDR2 reads FQNEAQ (reference sequence). The CDR3 runs 14 residues. Trimming pared 0 bases from V and 6 bases from J, leaving 9 bases between. CDR3 coding DNA: TGTGCCAGCAGCTTAGCGCTAACAGGCAATGAGCAGTTCTTC. Translated, it gives CASSLALTGNEQFF.

This clone occurred once. The chain carries TRBV9 and TRBJ2-3; 8 nucleotides agree with TRBD2. Unmatched junction bases numbered 5, after V lost 7 bases and J lost 4 bases. The germline gives CDR1 SGDLS, CDR2 YYNGEE. CDR3 size: 13 residues. The CDR3 loop is CASGSGSSDTQYF. DNA for the CDR3: TGTGCCAGCGGAAGCGGGAGTTCAGATACGCAGTATTTT.

The V call is TRBV7-2, the J call TRBJ2-7, with 8 bases that match TRBD2. From germline, CDR1 is SGHTA and CDR2 FQGNSA. CDR3 length: 15 residues. CDR3 nucleotide sequence: TGTGCTACGGGTTTGTCGGGAGGGCGCTTGGGGGAGCAGTACTTC. As protein: CATGLSGGRLGEQYF.

The V and J genes are TRBV11-1 and TRBJ2-3; D may be TRBD1 (5 bases). Looked up from germline, CDR1 is SGHAT and CDR2 is FQDESV (reference sequence). This CDR3 has 15 residues. Trimming took 2 bases from V and 4 from J, leaving 13 bases between them. CDR3 in DNA: TGTGCCAGCAGCTTATTAGGGGCCGCAGCAGATACGCAGTATTTT. Protein: CASSLLGAAADTQYF.

The CDR3 nucleotides are TGTGCCAGCAGCTTGGGGACAACTGAAAAACTGTTTTTT. This sequence encodes CASSLGTTEKLFF. The chain has TRBV5-4 and TRBJ1-4; tentative D call: TRBD1 (5 bases). This CDR3 region has 13 residues. Germline CDR1 is SGHNT and CDR2 is YYREEE (reference sequence). Trimming took 0 bases from V and 7 from J, leaving 7 bases between them. Complete variable domain (other parts from reference TRBV5-4 and TRBJ1-4): ETGVTQSPTHLIKTRGQQVTLRCSSQSGHNTVSWYQQALGQGPQFIFQYYREEENGRGNFPPRFSGLQFPNYSSELNVNALELDDSALYLCASSLGTTEKLFFGSGTQLSVL.

The J gene is TRBJ1-6, the V gene TRBV14, with D possibly TRBD1 on 5 matching bases. Germline CDR1 is SGHDN and CDR2 is FVKESK. V lost 6 bases and J lost 7, with 13 bases in between. This CDR3 contains 14 residues. The CDR3 DNA reads as TGTGCCAGCAGTCGATCAAGGGGAAATTCACCCCTCCACTTT. Its protein is CASSRSRGNSPLHF. The entire variable domain, with the rest obtained from reference TRBV14 and TRBJ1-6, is as follows: EAGVTQFPSHSVIEKGQTVTLRCDPISGHDNLYWYRRVMGKEIKFLLHFVKESKQDESGMPNNRFLAERTGGTYSTLKVQPAELEDSGVYFCASSRSRGNSPLHFGNGTRLTVT.

The chain joins TRBV24-1 to TRBJ2-1; 13 bases map to TRBD2. Trimming removed 2 bases from V and 8 bases from J; junction bases left unmatched: 8. Germline lookup yields CDR1 KGHDR and CDR2 SFDVKD. CDR3 length: 17 residues. CDR3 sequence: CATSDSRTSGSLDEQFF. As DNA, the CDR3 is TGTGCCACCAGTGATTCCCGGACTAGCGGGAGTCTCGATGAGCAGTTCTTC.

The V and J genes are TRBV27 and TRBJ2-2; D ambiguous. Per germline, CDR1 MNHEY and CDR2 SMNVEV (reference sequence). V shed 3 bases and J shed 3 bases, with 11 bases lying between them. This CDR3 spans 15 amino acids. CDR3 bases: TGTGCCAGCAGTTTTCTGGCGGCCTACACCGGGGAGCTGTTTTTT. Its protein is CASSFLAAYTGELFF.

The chain carries TRBV28 and TRBJ2-1, with D perhaps matching TRBD1 (7 bases). Trimming stripped 6 bases from V and 0 bases from J, with 12 bases between. The CDR3 runs 15 residues. The germline V gene has CDR1 MDHEN and CDR2 SYDVKM. This CDR3 is CASRPGGSSYNEQFF. Here the CDR3 DNA reads TGTGCCAGCAGGCCAGGGGGGAGCTCCTACAATGAGCAGTTCTTC.

The chain joins TRBV5-6 to TRBJ1-6; no firm D call. Germline V gene data show CDR1 as SGHDT and CDR2 as YYEEEE. The CDR3 is 14 residues long. Trimming took 2 bases from V and 7 from J, leaving 10 bases between them. In DNA, the CDR3 is TGTGCCAGCAGCTTCCAGGATCGCAATTCACCCCTCCACTTT. Its translation: CASSFQDRNSPLHF.

This clone showed up just once. The CDR3, as DNA: TGTGCCAGCAGTTTAGTAGCGGGACTTTCTTACGAGCAGTACTTC. Residues: CASSLVAGLSYEQYF. This rearrangement joins TRBV27 to TRBJ2-7; 8 nucleotides match TRBD2. With 2 bases clipped from V and 4 bases from J, the junction kept 7 bases outside the gene matches. CDR1 and CDR2 from the germline V gene are MNHEY and SMNVEV (reference sequence). The CDR3 loop spans 15 amino acids.